Below, 9 T cell receptor beta chains from the same sample are listed, as sequenced in a study of shared clonotypes between healthy human individuals. The assay was immunoSEQ multiplex PCR, and TCRdb's table has in-frame clones only and misses some. Of approximately 470,000 clones listed, 78% are singletons. The specimen sequenced was PBMCs. All receptors derive from a woman in her thirties or forties in good health. Some clones in this sample may be carry-over from other donors' samples.

The chain's CDR3 is CASSPRTAYEQYF. CDR3 nucleotides: TGTGCCAGCTCACCAAGGACAGCCTACGAGCAGTACTTC. V and J are TRBV18 and TRBJ2-7, with a tentative D call TRBD1 (6 bases). Germline V gene lookup returns CDR1 KGHSH and CDR2 LQKENI. Deletions cut 2 bases from V and 2 bases from J, with 7 bases between. The CDR3 has 13 amino acids.

The V and J genes are TRBV6-1 and TRBJ2-1; a weak D match, TRBD1 (5 bases). V gave up 2 bases and J gave up 0 bases, with 14 bases separating them. The CDR3 has 17 residues. CDR1 is MNHNS, CDR2 SASEGT, per germline. CDR3: CASSELSTGLSYNEQFF. The CDR3 DNA is TGTGCCAGCAGTGAACTCAGTACAGGTCTCTCCTACAATGAGCAGTTCTTC.

The genes are TRBV7-9 and TRBJ1-2; D remains ambiguous. This CDR3 region has 12 residues. The V end lost 4 bases, the J end lost 8 bases, and 11 bases lay between the germline ends. Looked up from germline, CDR1 is SEHNR and CDR2 is FQNEAQ (reference sequence). The DNA for the CDR3 is TGTGCCAGCAGCTACGGGTCGGAGGGCTACACCTTC. This codes for CASSYGSEGYTF.

This clone came up once. The chain has TRBV7-3 and TRBJ2-5; 10 bases are shared with TRBD2. Matching the DNA end better, TRBJ2-7 makes the J call doubtful. Germline values: CDR1 SGHTA, CDR2 FQGTGA. The CDR3 contains 16 residues. Here the CDR3 reads CASSLTRLAGAYEQYF. DNA for the CDR3: TGTGCCAGCAGCTTAACGAGGCTAGCGGGAGCATACGAGCAGTACTTC.

The chain combines TRBV27 with TRBJ1-5, with D unclear. The V end was cut by 5 bases, the J end by 3 bases, with 8 bases between. The CDR3 consists of 13 residues. Per germline, CDR1 MNHEY and CDR2 SMNVEV (reference sequence). CDR3: CASSPPPNQPQHF. The CDR3 DNA reads TGTGCCAGCAGTCCCCCTCCCAATCAGCCCCAGCATTTT.

This chain joins TRBV6-6 and TRBJ2-5; D is unclear. The germline V and J ends were trimmed by 0 bases and 5 bases, with 10 bases remaining between them. Germline CDR1 MNHNY, CDR2 SVGAGI (reference sequence). This CDR3 comprises 14 residues. The CDR3 coding sequence is TGTGCCAGCAGTTACTCATCCGCCCGGGAGACCCAGTACTTC. The encoded protein is CASSYSSARETQYF.

Concerning this clone: Other DNA sequences in this sample translate to the same CDR3. The chain employs TRBV30 and TRBJ2-1, with D unresolved. The ends were cut back, 2 bases at V and 8 bases at J, with 7 bases in the middle. There are 11 residues in the CDR3. Germline CDR1 is GTSNPN and CDR2 is SVGIG (reference sequence). CDR3 sequence (DNA): TGTGCCTGGAGTCTTCGATATGAGCAGTTCTTC. Its translation is CAWSLRYEQFF. The whole variable domain, remainder taken from reference TRBV30 and TRBJ2-1, is SQTIHQWPATLVQPVGSPLSLECTVEGTSNPNLYWYRQAAGRGLQLLFYSVGIGQISSEVPQNLSASRPQDRQFILSSKKLLLSDSGFYLCAWSLRYEQFFGPGTRLTVL.

The chain joins TRBV21-1 to TRBJ2-2; the D call of TRBD2 is as the table states it, not checked on the DNA. TRBV21-1 is a known pseudogene. This CDR3 is 19 amino acids long. CDR3 sequence reads: CASSTEKGLAGDRTGELFF. CDR3 bases: TGTGCCAGCAGCACCGAAAAGGGATTAGCGGGAGATAGGACCGGGGAGCTGTTTTTT.

V and J are TRBV4-1 and TRBJ2-3, with D perhaps TRBD1 (6 bases). The ends were cut back, 0 bases at V and 5 bases at J, with 15 bases in the middle. The germline V gene has CDR1 MGHRA and CDR2 YSYEKL. CDR3 length: 16 residues. The CDR3: CASSQDNRGGIDTQYF. CDR3 coding DNA: TGCGCCAGCAGCCAAGATAATAGAGGGGGAATAGATACGCAGTATTTT.